The 16 T cell receptor beta chains presented below share a single source sample, sequenced in a study of T cell responses to AZD1222 COVID-19 vaccine. Only in-frame clones appear in the TCRdb table, and some are missing; sequencing was by immunoSEQ multiplex PCR. The profile shows fewer than 150,000 clones, 70% to 85% of them singletons. This material consisted of peripheral blood, taken on day 0 of AZD1222 vaccination. The receptors originated from an adult in good health.

In its sample, this clone was seen a few times. The chain is built from TRBV27 and TRBJ1-1; 7 nucleotides align to TRBD1. The length of the CDR3 is 13 residues. Germline CDR1 MNHEY, CDR2 SMNVEV (reference sequence). With 5 bases clipped from V and 3 bases from J, the junction kept 3 bases outside the gene matches. CDR3 bases: TGTGCCAGCAGTCCTGACAGGGACACTGAAGCTTTCTTT. Residues: CASSPDRDTEAFF.

This clone has a handful of counts. This chain joins TRBV11-2 and TRBJ1-2; TRBD1 matches 8 bases. The CDR3 length is 14 residues. Trimming cost V 5 bases and J 4 bases; bases outside gene matches: 6. Germline CDR1 is SGHAT and CDR2 is FQNNGV. CDR3 protein: CASSQTGGGYGYTF. The CDR3 coding sequence is TGTGCCAGCAGCCAAACAGGGGGAGGCTATGGCTACACCTTC.

The chain joins TRBV2 to TRBJ1-2; D not resolved. Germline V gene sequence: CDR1 SNHLY, CDR2 FYNNEI. Trimming removed 6 bases at V and 6 bases at J, with 5 bases between. The CDR3 has 10 residues. CDR3 bases: TGTGCCAGCAGGAGGGATGGCTACACCTTC. This sequence encodes CASRRDGYTF.

The CDR3 here is CASSQEVRGWGTDTQYF. DNA for the CDR3: TGTGCCAGCAGCCAAGAGGTCCGCGGTTGGGGCACAGATACGCAGTATTTT. V usage is TRBV4-2 and J usage is TRBJ2-3; D gene ambiguous. The CDR3 covers 17 residues. Germline V gives CDR1 LGHNA, CDR2 YNFKEQ. The V end lost 0 bases, the J end lost 1 base, and 14 bases lay between the germline ends.

This clone was counted between two and nine times. V gene TRBV6-1 combines with J gene TRBJ1-1; D uncertain. The germline V gene encodes CDR1 MNHNS and CDR2 SASEGT. V was pared by 1 base and J by 3 bases, with 15 bases between. This CDR3 comprises 16 residues. DNA for the CDR3: TGTGCCAGCAGTGAAGAGCCGGGCCGAGGGTACACTGAAGCTTTCTTT. It yields the protein CASSEEPGRGYTEAFF.

The rearrangement links TRBV7-2 to TRBJ2-7, with D possibly matching TRBD1 (5 bases). V lost 5 bases and J lost 5, with 13 bases in between. Germline lookup yields CDR1 SGHTA and CDR2 FQGNSA. The CDR3 runs 13 residues. The CDR3 spells CASSQDSDNEQYF. CDR3 nucleotides: TGTGCCAGCAGCCAGGATTCGGACAACGAGCAGTACTTC. Filled out from reference TRBV7-2 and TRBJ2-7, the complete variable domain reads GAGVSQSPSNKVTEKGKDVELRCDPISGHTALYWYRQSLGQGLEFLIYFQGNSAPDKSGLPSDRFSAERTGGSVSTLTIQRTQQEDSAVYLCASSQDSDNEQYFGPGTRLTVT.

The V gene is TRBV19, the J gene TRBJ2-5, with 8 bases identical to TRBD2. The CDR3 totals 14 residues. Trimming took 6 bases from V and 5 from J; bases not matched to a gene: 8. Germline V CDR1 and CDR2: LNHDA, SQIVND (reference sequence). This CDR3 reads CASSTGGGVETQYF. The CDR3 nucleotides read TGTGCCAGTAGCACCGGGGGGGGAGTGGAGACCCAGTACTTC.

The chain combines TRBV7-9 with TRBJ2-2; 8 bases line up with TRBD2. The ends lost 5 bases at V and 0 bases at J; junction bases unmatched: 8. Germline V CDR1 and CDR2: SEHNR, FQNEAQ (reference sequence). This CDR3 spans 17 amino acids. Here the CDR3 reads CASSPPGGRTNTGELFF. In DNA, the CDR3 is TGTGCCAGCAGCCCGCCGGGAGGGCGGACGAACACCGGGGAGCTGTTTTTT. Supplemented by reference TRBV7-9 and TRBJ2-2, the full variable domain reads DTGVSQNPRHKITKRGQNVTFRCDPISEHNRLYWYRQTLGQGPEFLTYFQNEAQLEKSRLLSDRFSAERPKGSFSTLEIQRTEQGDSAMYLCASSPPGGRTNTGELFFGEGSRLTVL.

This clone was seen a handful of times. This rearrangement joins TRBV7-9 to TRBJ1-6, with a possible D match to TRBD1 (6 bases). Trimming removed 2 bases at V and 6 bases at J, with 8 bases between. This CDR3 contains 14 residues. Germline V gene lookup returns CDR1 SEHNR and CDR2 FQNEAQ (reference sequence). The CDR3 nucleotides are TGTGCCAGCAGCTTACCCAGGGGTAATTCACCCCTCCACTTT. Its translation: CASSLPRGNSPLHF.

This clone was observed a handful of times. V gene TRBV27 combines with J gene TRBJ2-7; 10 nucleotides agree with TRBD2. V shed 6 bases and J 5 bases; nucleotides not matched to a gene: 10. The germline CDR1 and CDR2 sequences are MNHEY and SMNVEV (reference sequence). This CDR3 region has 15 residues. CDR3: CASSLTSGGADEQYF. The CDR3 nucleotides are TGTGCCAGCAGCTTAACAAGCGGGGGGGCTGACGAGCAGTACTTC.

This chain joins TRBV12-5 and TRBJ2-7, with D maybe TRBD2 (7 bases). The CDR3 spans 14 residues. Trimming took 1 base from V and 3 from J, leaving 10 bases between them. Germline lookup yields CDR1 LGHNT and CDR2 FRNRAP. The CDR3 sequence: CASGLGEGVYEQYF. CDR3 nucleotides: TGTGCTAGTGGTTTGGGGGAGGGGGTCTACGAGCAGTACTTC. The full variable domain, its missing parts supplied by reference TRBV12-5 and TRBJ2-7, is DARVTQTPRHKVTEMGQEVTMRCQPILGHNTVFWYRQTMMQGLELLAYFRNRAPLDDSGMPKDRFSAEMPDATLATLKIQPSEPRDSAVYFCASGLGEGVYEQYFGPGTRLTVT.

The chain employs TRBV28 and TRBJ2-7; TRBD2 might be the D (6 bases). Trimming removed 7 bases from V and 0 bases from J, with 19 bases in between. Germline V gene lookup returns CDR1 MDHEN and CDR2 SYDVKM. This CDR3 region has 16 residues. The CDR3 DNA is TGTGCCAGCAAGGGACTCCCAGGTAAAAGCTCCTACGAGCAGTACTTC. Translated: CASKGLPGKSSYEQYF.

The chain has TRBV4-3 and TRBJ2-7; D unclear. The V gene lost 0 bases and the J gene lost 3 bases, with 12 bases spanning the gap. The CDR3 spans 15 residues. The germline gives CDR1 LGHNA, CDR2 YSLEER. CDR3 sequence reads: CASSQETQRVYEQYF. The DNA of the CDR3 is TGCGCCAGCAGCCAAGAAACTCAACGGGTCTACGAGCAGTACTTC.

This clone has just one count. This sequence joins TRBV6-1 and TRBJ2-3, with TRBD1 matching over 9 bases. The germline gives CDR1 MNHNS, CDR2 SASEGT. V dropped 3 bases and J dropped 4; count of bases not matched to a gene: 5. This CDR3 spans 15 amino acids. CDR3 loop: CASSDGGQGADTQYF. The CDR3 nucleotides read TGTGCCAGCAGTGACGGGGGACAGGGTGCAGATACGCAGTATTTT.

The chain combines TRBV6-1 with TRBJ1-4; 8 bases are a match to TRBD1. The J segment lost 7 bases and the V segment lost 6 bases, leaving 7 bases of the junction unmatched. There are 14 residues in the CDR3. The germline V gene encodes CDR1 MNHNS and CDR2 SASEGT. The CDR3 is CASRGQGMVEKLFF. The CDR3, as DNA: TGTGCCAGCAGAGGACAGGGAATGGTTGAAAAACTGTTTTTT.

The chain joins TRBV6-5 to TRBJ1-2; D gene unclear. Germline-derived CDR1 and CDR2 are MNHEY and SVGAGI. V was pared by 6 bases and J by 2 bases, with 13 bases between. The CDR3 totals 14 residues. CDR3 protein: CASRIGLMNYGYTF. The CDR3, as DNA: TGTGCCAGCAGGATTGGACTGATGAACTATGGCTACACCTTC.